Included here is one T cell receptor (beta chain) sequence, with context. The CDR3 totals 17 residues. In germline, CDR1 is LNHDA, CDR2 SQIVND (reference sequence). After removal of 0 bases from V and 7 bases from J, the junction contained 13 bases not matched to a gene. Sequencing was limited to surgery cases with top T cell transcript signatures in brain tissue. Pre-surgery treatment included at least one anti-epileptic drug. The method was immunoSEQ multiplex PCR; TCRdb's version includes in-frame clones alone and lacks a portion of them. The data hold roughly 80,000 clones, with more than 85% observed a single time. This specimen belongs to a study of brain T cells in children with intractable seizures.

Material: peripheral blood, obtained at surgery. The genes are TRBV19 and TRBJ1-2, with 8 bases matching TRBD1. This TCR derives from a boy under two years old with tuberous sclerosis and intractable seizures. CDR3 amino acids: CASSIDLLGRGHSGYTF. CDR3 coding DNA: TGTGCCAGTAGTATAGATCTCTTGGGCAGGGGGCATTCTGGCTACACCTTC.